This is a list of T cell receptor beta chains from one sample in a study of T cells in localized non-small cell lung cancer. Only in-frame clones appear in the TCRdb table, and some are missing; sequencing was by immunoSEQ multiplex PCR. The sample yields more than 11,000 clones, roughly 89% seen once. The specimen comprised peripheral blood mononuclear cells, sampled before any cancer treatment. All receptors derive from a man between 40 and 69 years old with stage III lung adenocarcinoma. The CDR3 runs from the conserved cysteine through the conserved F or W. The D gene is left open where the match is weak. Expanded clones are given a class, and other clones once, few, many or no size at all.

d_gene: TRBD2
v_gene: TRBV5-4
abundance: once
j_gene: TRBJ2-5
CDR3nt: TGTGCCAGCAGCTTGGGCTCTAGCGGGAGGGGGGAGACCCAGTACTTC
CDR3aa: CASSLGSSGRGETQYF

d_gene: -
v_gene: TRBV7-6
abundance: -
j_gene: TRBJ2-3
CDR3nt: TGTGCCAGCAGCTTATGGGGGGGCACAGATACGCAGTATTTT
CDR3aa: CASSLWGGTDTQYF

d_gene: -
v_gene: TRBV27
abundance: -
j_gene: TRBJ1-5
CDR3nt: TGTGCCAGCAGGTTTGTGGCAGGGGTAGGACAGCCCCAGCATTTT
CDR3aa: CASRFVAGVGQPQHF

d_gene: -
v_gene: TRBV19
abundance: few
j_gene: TRBJ2-1
CDR3nt: TGTGCCAGTAGTATGGTCGCGCCTTCCTACAATGAGCAGTTCTTC
CDR3aa: CASSMVAPSYNEQFF

d_gene: -
v_gene: TRBV27
abundance: -
j_gene: TRBJ2-7
CDR3nt: TGTGCCAGCAGTTTATGGGTAGAAGGCTACGAGCAGTACTTC
CDR3aa: CASSLWVEGYEQYF

d_gene: -
v_gene: TRBV4-2
abundance: -
j_gene: TRBJ2-1
CDR3nt: TGTGCCAGCAGCCAAGATTTGAGGGAGCAGTTCTTC
CDR3aa: CASSQDLREQFF

d_gene: -
v_gene: TRBV18
abundance: -
j_gene: TRBJ1-3
CDR3nt: TGTGCCAGCTCACCATACGACAACACCTCTGGAAACACCATATATTTT
CDR3aa: CASSPYDNTSGNTIYF

d_gene: -
v_gene: TRBV28
abundance: -
j_gene: TRBJ2-5
CDR3nt: TGTGCCAGCAGTTTATCACAAGAGACCCAGTACTTC
CDR3aa: CASSLSQETQYF

d_gene: TRBD2
v_gene: TRBV19
abundance: -
j_gene: TRBJ2-1
CDR3nt: TGTGCCACCTCTCCTGCTGGCGGGAGCTACAATGAGCAGTTCTTC
CDR3aa: CATSPAGGSYNEQFF

d_gene: -
v_gene: TRBV6-1
abundance: -
j_gene: TRBJ2-7
CDR3nt: TGTGCCAGCAGTTGGGGCGCCTACGAGCAGTACTTC
CDR3aa: CASSWGAYEQYF

d_gene: -
v_gene: TRBV6-5
abundance: -
j_gene: TRBJ2-7
CDR3nt: TGTGCCAGCAGTTTGAGAGGGAACAACTACGAGCAGTACTTC
CDR3aa: CASSLRGNNYEQYF

d_gene: TRBD2
v_gene: TRBV6-1
abundance: -
j_gene: TRBJ2-4
CDR3nt: TGTGCCAGCAGTGAAGTAGTAGCGGGAGTACAGTACTTC
CDR3aa: CASSEVVAGVQYF

d_gene: -
v_gene: TRBV28
abundance: once
j_gene: TRBJ2-4
CDR3nt: TGTGCCAGCAGTTTATTCGACTTAGCCAAAAACATTCAGTACTTC
CDR3aa: CASSLFDLAKNIQYF

d_gene: -
v_gene: TRBV6-6
abundance: -
j_gene: TRBJ2-3
CDR3nt: TGTGCCAGCAGTTACTTAGGCGGTGATACGCAGTATTTT
CDR3aa: CASSYLGGDTQYF

d_gene: -
v_gene: TRBV6-5
abundance: medium-sized
j_gene: TRBJ1-1
CDR3nt: TGTGCCAGCAGTTACTCATCTGTTCCGAACACTGAAGCTTTCTTT
CDR3aa: CASSYSSVPNTEAFF

d_gene: TRBD1
v_gene: TRBV19
abundance: -
j_gene: TRBJ1-2
CDR3nt: TGTGCCAGTAGTGCCCGGGACAGGGGAAGTCATGGCTACACCTTC
CDR3aa: CASSARDRGSHGYTF

d_gene: -
v_gene: TRBV30
abundance: -
j_gene: TRBJ1-5
CDR3nt: TGTGCCTGGAGTAACGGCAACAATCAGCCCCAGCATTTT
CDR3aa: CAWSNGNNQPQHF

d_gene: TRBD1
v_gene: TRBV27
abundance: -
j_gene: TRBJ2-5
CDR3nt: TGTGCCAGCAGCCGGGCCGGGACAGGGGTGGAGACCCAGTACTTC
CDR3aa: CASSRAGTGVETQYF

d_gene: TRBD1
v_gene: TRBV6-1
abundance: -
j_gene: TRBJ2-1
CDR3nt: TGTGCCAGCAGTGCCGGACAGGGGGCCAATGAGCAGTTCTTC
CDR3aa: CASSAGQGANEQFF

d_gene: -
v_gene: TRBV7-3
abundance: -
j_gene: TRBJ2-5
CDR3nt: TGTGCCAGCAGCTCCCGTGGGGGGCTTGAGACCCAGTACTTC
CDR3aa: CASSSRGGLETQYF

d_gene: -
v_gene: TRBV7-2
abundance: -
j_gene: TRBJ2-4
CDR3nt: TGTGCCAGCAGCTTTTCCCCAATTAAAAACATTCAGTACTTC
CDR3aa: CASSFSPIKNIQYF

d_gene: TRBD2
v_gene: TRBV25-1
abundance: -
j_gene: TRBJ2-3
CDR3nt: TGTGCCAGCAGCCGCTCCAGCGGGAGGGATACGCAGTATTTT
CDR3aa: CASSRSSGRDTQYF

d_gene: TRBD1
v_gene: TRBV15
abundance: -
j_gene: TRBJ2-4
CDR3nt: TGTGCCACCAGCATCCCCGGGACAGGGGGGAAAAACATTCAGTACTTC
CDR3aa: CATSIPGTGGKNIQYF

d_gene: TRBD1
v_gene: TRBV4-1
abundance: once
j_gene: TRBJ2-7
CDR3nt: TGCGCCAGCAGCCTCCTGCAGGGACAGGGTTATGGCTACGAGCAGTACTTC
CDR3aa: CASSLLQGQGYGYEQYF

d_gene: -
v_gene: TRBV10-1
abundance: -
j_gene: TRBJ2-7
CDR3nt: TGCGCCAGCAGTGAGGGCAGCCAAGTGGGCGAGCAGTACTTC
CDR3aa: CASSEGSQVGEQYF

d_gene: TRBD2
v_gene: TRBV10-3
abundance: once
j_gene: TRBJ2-3
CDR3nt: TGTGCCATCAGTGAGGAGGCTAGCGGGAGTCCTAAAAGCACAGATACGCAGTATTTT
CDR3aa: CAISEEASGSPKSTDTQYF

d_gene: TRBD1
v_gene: TRBV7-2
abundance: -
j_gene: TRBJ1-2
CDR3nt: TGTGCCAGCAGCTCATCTACAGGGGTCGGTGGCTACACCTTC
CDR3aa: CASSSSTGVGGYTF

d_gene: -
v_gene: TRBV9
abundance: -
j_gene: TRBJ2-3
CDR3nt: TGTGCCAGCAGCGTAGCGGGAGTTGGAGATACGCAGTATTTT
CDR3aa: CASSVAGVGDTQYF

d_gene: -
v_gene: TRBV19
abundance: -
j_gene: TRBJ2-1
CDR3nt: TGTGCCAGTAGTATAGATGGGCGGGGTGTGGGTCATAGCTCCTACAATGAGCAGTTCTTC
CDR3aa: CASSIDGRGVGHSSYNEQFF

d_gene: TRBD2
v_gene: TRBV5-4
abundance: once
j_gene: TRBJ2-7
CDR3nt: TGTGCCAGCAGCTTGAGCGGGAGCTCCTACGAGCAGTACTTC
CDR3aa: CASSLSGSSYEQYF

d_gene: TRBD1
v_gene: TRBV9
abundance: -
j_gene: TRBJ2-5
CDR3nt: TGTGCCAGCAGCGTAGGACAGGGCCGTGAGACCCAGTACTTC
CDR3aa: CASSVGQGRETQYF

d_gene: -
v_gene: TRBV9
abundance: -
j_gene: TRBJ2-1
CDR3nt: TGTGCCAGCAGCCCGGGACACCCCAATGAGCAGTTCTTC
CDR3aa: CASSPGHPNEQFF

d_gene: TRBD1
v_gene: TRBV7-9
abundance: -
j_gene: TRBJ2-7
CDR3nt: TGTGCCAGCAGACGTGAGAGCGGACAGGTGCAGTACTTC
CDR3aa: CASRRESGQVQYF

d_gene: -
v_gene: TRBV6-1
abundance: -
j_gene: TRBJ2-5
CDR3nt: TGTGCCAGCAGTGAAGCGAAGTTTATCTCCAGCCCTCAGACCCAGTACTTC
CDR3aa: CASSEAKFISSPQTQYF

d_gene: -
v_gene: TRBV15
abundance: -
j_gene: TRBJ1-5
CDR3nt: TGTGCCACCAGCAGAGATTCGGGTGGCCGATATAGCAATCAGCCCCAGCATTTT
CDR3aa: CATSRDSGGRYSNQPQHF

d_gene: -
v_gene: TRBV7-3
abundance: -
j_gene: TRBJ2-1
CDR3nt: TGTGCCAGCAGCTTAAGGGCAACCTACAATGAGCAGTTCTTC
CDR3aa: CASSLRATYNEQFF

d_gene: -
v_gene: TRBV28
abundance: once
j_gene: TRBJ2-7
CDR3nt: TGTGCCAGCAGTGCCAATGGAGGGAGGAACGACGAGCAGTACTTC
CDR3aa: CASSANGGRNDEQYF

d_gene: -
v_gene: TRBV28
abundance: once
j_gene: TRBJ2-7
CDR3nt: TGTGCCAGCTGTTCGGGCTCTAAATACGAGCAGTACTTC
CDR3aa: CASCSGSKYEQYF

d_gene: -
v_gene: TRBV4-1
abundance: -
j_gene: TRBJ2-6
CDR3nt: TGCGCCAGCAGCCAAGACTTAGGGTCTGGGGCCAACGTCCTGACTTTC
CDR3aa: CASSQDLGSGANVLTF

d_gene: -
v_gene: TRBV6-5
abundance: -
j_gene: TRBJ2-1
CDR3nt: TGTGCCAGCAGTTTGGGCGGCTGGGGTCTCAATGAGCAGTTCTTC
CDR3aa: CASSLGGWGLNEQFF

d_gene: -
v_gene: TRBV5-5
abundance: -
j_gene: TRBJ2-7
CDR3nt: TGTGCCAGCAGCCCCTGGTTGGCGACCTACGAGCAGTACTTC
CDR3aa: CASSPWLATYEQYF